This TCR beta chain came from a study of identical twins. After removal of 5 bases from V and 3 bases from J, the junction contained 8 bases not matched to a gene. Germline V lookup: CDR1 MNHEY, CDR2 SMNVEV (reference sequence). This CDR3 region has 16 residues. MiXCR, run by TCRdb on the 5' RACE reads, gives a single entry per CDR3 protein. The sample has some 190,000 distinct CDR3 sequences; roughly 15% are singletons. These same records also appear under a second study, on T cells expressing NK-cell markers.

The TCR comes from a woman between 18 and 29 years old in good health. Sequenced: CD8+ T cells sorted from blood. The chain carries TRBV27 and TRBJ2-7; 12 bases match TRBD2. CDR3 region: CASSALLAGGGYEQYF. CDR3 in DNA: TGTGCCAGCAGTGCGCTACTAGCGGGAGGTGGCTACGAGCAGTACTTC.